The 17 T cell receptor beta chains reported below all come from one sample, sequenced in a study of CD8 T cells in Susac syndrome. Random hexamers served to reverse transcribe roughly 0.45 to 1 ug RNA. From the immunoSEQ multiplex PCR reads, TCRdb called clonotypes with MiXCR, one entry per CDR3 protein. Of 100,000 to 150,000 distinct CDR3 sequences in the sample, 75% to 90% are singletons; the top ten hold roughly 0.5%. Sequencing was performed on CD8+ T cells from PBMCs. The receptor source for this set is a human donor with multiple sclerosis.

This clonotype was seen only once. J is TRBJ2-7 and V is TRBV24-1, with 7 bases lining up with TRBD1. Germline V gives CDR1 KGHDR, CDR2 SFDVKD. The length of the CDR3 is 15 residues. Germline trimming cut 9 bases from V and 7 bases from J; bases unmatched to any gene: 17. This CDR3 reads CATSRERQGPSEQYV. The CDR3 DNA reads TGTGCCACCTCCAGAGAAAGACAGGGCCCCAGTGAGCAGTACGTC.

This chain connects TRBV7-9 to TRBJ2-3; D remains ambiguous. Per germline, CDR1 SEHNR and CDR2 FQNEAQ (reference sequence). CDR3 length equals 15 residues. V was trimmed by 1 base and J by 0 bases, leaving 8 bases between them. CDR3 protein: CASSLGSSSTDTQYF. CDR3 nucleotide sequence: TGTGCCAGCAGCTTAGGGTCTTCTAGCACAGATACGCAGTATTTT.

The genes are TRBV12-3 or TRBV12-4 and TRBJ2-1; TRBD2 is a possible D gene (6 bases). The CDR3 contains 13 residues. V was clipped by 1 base and J by 8 bases, with 9 bases between them. The CDR3 DNA reads TGTGCCAGCAGTTTAGGACTAGTGGATGAGCAGTTCTTC. Its translation is CASSLGLVDEQFF.

The chain employs TRBV4-1 and TRBJ2-2; 7 bases are a match to TRBD2. With 3 bases clipped from V and 3 bases from J, the junction kept 7 bases outside the gene matches. The CDR3 contains 16 residues. Germline V CDR1 and CDR2: MGHRA, YSYEKL. CDR3: CASSQPWGGDTGELFF. CDR3 in DNA: TGCGCCAGCAGCCAGCCCTGGGGAGGGGACACCGGGGAGCTGTTTTTT.

Written as DNA, the CDR3 is TGTGCCAGCAGCCTACATCCCGGGACTGGGAATGAGCAGTTCTTC. Amino acids: CASSLHPGTGNEQFF. The chain is built from TRBV28 and TRBJ2-1; D is possibly TRBD2 (6 bases). The CDR3 sequence is 15 residues long. V was shortened by 6 bases and J by 7 bases, with 19 bases between the two germline ends. The germline gives CDR1 MDHEN, CDR2 SYDVKM.

The chain uses TRBV29-1 and TRBJ1-2; D unclear. V lost 6 bases and J lost 14, with 16 bases in between. Germline assignment: CDR1 SQVTM and CDR2 ANQGSEA. This CDR3 has 10 amino acids. CDR3 sequence: CSVPGLAGTF. As DNA, the CDR3 is TGCAGCGTCCCGGGCCTTGCGGGGACCTTC.

The chain combines TRBV27 with TRBJ2-7; D is unclear. Germline V gene data show CDR1 as MNHEY and CDR2 as SMNVEV (reference sequence). V was clipped by 2 bases and J by 6 bases, with 11 bases between them. The CDR3 has 13 residues. CDR3 loop: CASSLSPGGEQYV. The CDR3 DNA is TGTGCCAGCAGTTTAAGTCCCGGCGGCGAGCAGTACGTC.

This chain links TRBV20-1 with TRBJ1-2, with 9 bases that match TRBD1. CDR1 and CDR2 (germline): DFQATT, SNEGSKA (reference sequence). The CDR3 is 17 residues long. The CDR3 DNA sequence: TGCAACCTTTCGGGACAGGGACGCTCACCGGCTAACTATGGCTACACCTTC. The encoded protein is CNLSGQGRSPANYGYTF.

J is TRBJ2-7 and V is TRBV21-1; the table's D call of TRBD1 was not tested on the DNA. TRBV21-1 is listed as a pseudogene. CDR3 size: 14 residues. The CDR3 is CASGQGRASYEQYV. CDR3 in DNA: TGTGCCAGCGGACAGGGACGGGCCTCCTACGAGCAGTACGTC.

The chain joins TRBV6-5 to TRBJ2-2; D uncertain. V shed 1 base and J shed 5 bases, with 14 bases lying between them. This CDR3 has 16 amino acids. In germline, CDR1 is MNHEY, CDR2 SVGAGI. The CDR3 is CASSYYPPSTTGELFF. Written as DNA, the CDR3 is TGTGCCAGCAGTTACTACCCCCCCTCTACAACCGGGGAGCTGTTTTTT.

The V gene is TRBV7-9, the J gene TRBJ1-2; 8 bases match TRBD1. The J segment lost 4 bases and the V segment lost 3 bases, leaving 4 bases of the junction unmatched. CDR3 length: 14 residues. Germline values: CDR1 SEHNR, CDR2 FQNEAQ (reference sequence). CDR3 DNA sequence: TGTGCCAGCAGCTTGACCGGGACAGGCTATGGCTACACCTTC. It yields the protein CASSLTGTGYGYTF.

The rearrangement joins TRBV27 to TRBJ1-1; TRBD1 matches at 11 bases. The CDR3 runs to 14 residues. The V gene end was trimmed by 4 bases and the J gene end by 6 bases; junction bases not matched to a gene: 4. Germline V gene data show CDR1 as MNHEY and CDR2 as SMNVEV (reference sequence). The CDR3 DNA reads as TGTGCCAGCAGTTGGACAGGGGGCAGGGCTGAAGCTTTCTTT. Amino acids: CASSWTGGRAEAFF.

This chain connects TRBV27 to TRBJ2-7; D ambiguous. Germline V gene lookup returns CDR1 MNHEY and CDR2 SMNVEV (reference sequence). V was clipped by 2 bases and J by 2 bases, with 7 bases between them. The CDR3 sequence is 13 residues long. The CDR3 bases are TGTGCCAGCAGTTTAGGGCCAACCTACGAGCAGTACTTC. Protein: CASSLGPTYEQYF.

The genes are TRBV7-9 and TRBJ1-3; D perhaps matches TRBD1 (5 bases). Trimming took off 4 bases at V and 4 bases at J, with 11 bases between the two ends. This CDR3 has 14 residues. Germline CDR1 is SEHNR and CDR2 is FQNEAQ (reference sequence). The CDR3 sequence is CASSSSGSGNTIYF. The CDR3 coding sequence is TGTGCCAGCAGCTCTTCAGGGTCGGGAAACACCATATATTTT. Looking up the rest from reference TRBV7-9 and TRBJ1-3 gives the full variable domain: DTGVSQNPRHKITKRGQNVTFRCDPISEHNRLYWYRQTLGQGPEFLTYFQNEAQLEKSRLLSDRFSAERPKGSFSTLEIQRTEQGDSAMYLCASSSSGSGNTIYFGEGSWLTVV.

This chain joins TRBV7-9 and TRBJ2-3; D is possibly TRBD1 (6 bases). This CDR3 has 16 amino acids. The germline CDR1 and CDR2 sequences are SEHNR and FQNEAQ (reference sequence). Trimming took off 5 bases at V and 5 bases at J, with 20 bases between the two ends. The CDR3 here is CASSHPGTYYEDTQYF. In DNA form, the CDR3 reads TGTGCCAGCAGCCATCCCGGGACATACTATGAAGATACGCAGTATTTT. Full variable domain (outside the CDR3, taken from reference TRBV7-9 and TRBJ2-3): DTGVSQNPRHKITKRGQNVTFRCDPISEHNRLYWYRQTLGQGPEFLTYFQNEAQLEKSRLLSDRFSAERPKGSFSTLEIQRTEQGDSAMYLCASSHPGTYYEDTQYFGPGTRLTVL.

This clonotype was recorded only once. The CDR3 protein is CASSQDLARDTQYF. Written as DNA, the CDR3 is TGTGCCAGCAGCCAAGATCTGGCAAGGGATACGCAGTATTTT. J is TRBJ2-3 and V is TRBV4-2; D remains ambiguous. CDR3 size: 14 residues. Trimming removed 0 bases from V and 6 bases from J, with 10 bases in between. Germline V lookup: CDR1 LGHNA, CDR2 YNFKEQ.

The genes are TRBV7-2 and TRBJ1-1, with D uncertain. The CDR3 is made up of 14 amino acids. Germline V gene sequence: CDR1 SGHTA, CDR2 FQGNSA. V lost 2 bases and J 6 bases, leaving 13 bases between the germline ends. CDR3 in amino acids: CASSLMVLGAEAFF. CDR3 bases: TGTGCCAGCAGCTTAATGGTCTTAGGCGCTGAAGCTTTCTTT.